The table lists the clone carrying this T cell receptor (beta chain) with a count of one. This record belongs to a study of blood T cell repertoires in COVID-19. Overall study: T cells, B-cell-depleted T cells, or PBMCs provided the cDNA or gDNA that served as material.

The V gene lost 4 bases and the J gene lost 5 bases, with 7 bases spanning the gap. In germline, CDR1 is KGHDR, CDR2 SFDVKD. The CDR3 totals 12 residues. Original analysis: Reference gene primer amplification in the assay estimated nucleated cell counts. Sequencing was performed with immunoSEQ multiplex PCR; in TCRdb, only in-frame clones are kept and a portion is missing. The V and J calls and clone size are taken from that table; D and trimming were inferred from the DNA. The sample yields about 42,000 clones, over 75% seen once. Sequenced input: peripheral blood. This receptor was identified in a human donor in a cohort sampled during active COVID-19. The V and J genes are TRBV24-1 and TRBJ2-5; D is undetermined. This CDR3 reads CATSDLRETQYF. DNA of the CDR3: TGTGCCACCAGTGACCTCAGGGAGACCCAGTACTTC.